Listed here are 5 T cell receptor beta chains from one sample, sequenced in a study of spatial heterogeneity in lung cancer (dated by TCRdb to the late 2010s). The meaning of the sample's time point label: blood at routine non-recurrence follow-up after resection. TCR sequencing used whole RNA extracted from tumor and nontumor lung tissue, or from cryopreserved PBMC samples, without cell sorting. Library preparation employed 5' RACE. The instrument given in TCRdb is NextSeq 500. The public reads were reanalyzed by TCRdb: fastp trimming at Q25, MiXCR alignment, in-frame beta chains only. Rows with a matching CDR3 protein are joined into one entry that keeps the most common DNA and genes. This sample is represented by about 30,000 distinct CDR3 sequences; 4.5% to 7.5% of them were singletons. Clones ranked in the top ten supply around 23% of the sample. The sample in question was PBMCs, obtained at follow-up. These receptors all stem from a male donor with early-stage non-small cell lung cancer.

This clonotype was found a few times. The junction departs from germline at one end; a sequencing error may be responsible. V usage is TRBV18 and J usage is TRBJ2-7; no reliable D call. This CDR3 comprises 15 residues. Germline V gives CDR1 KGHSH, CDR2 LQKENI. Written as DNA, the CDR3 is TGTGCCAGCTCACCACCGGGCAGCCCGGATGTAGAGCAGAACTTC. As protein: CASSPPGSPDVEQNF.

This clonotype was detected only a few times. The CDR3 spells CASRPSTGGVETQYF. As DNA, the CDR3 is TGTGCCAGCAGACCATCGACAGGGGGGGTAGAGACCCAGTACTTC. The chain employs TRBV12-3 or TRBV12-4 and TRBJ2-5, with TRBD1 matching over 9 bases. The CDR3 sequence is 15 residues long. The V and J ends lost 6 bases and 4 bases, in that order; junction bases with no gene match: 9.

In its sample, this clonotype was seen a few times. The chain joins TRBV7-6 to TRBJ1-3; D is unresolved. The CDR3 length is 15 residues. Germline CDR1 is SGHVS and CDR2 is FNYEAQ. V lost 2 bases and J 0 bases, leaving 8 bases between the germline ends. As DNA, the CDR3 is TGTGCCAGCAGCTTAAGAGCCTCCTCTGGAAACACCATATATTTT. Translating it yields CASSLRASSGNTIYF. Looking up the rest from reference TRBV7-6 and TRBJ1-3 gives the full variable domain: GAGVSQSPRYKVTKRGQDVALRCDPISGHVSLYWYRQALGQGPEFLTYFNYEAQQDKSGLPNDRFSAERPEGSISTLTIQRTEQRDSAMYRCASSLRASSGNTIYFGEGSWLTVV.

The table lists this clonotype with many counts. This chain uses TRBV5-1 with TRBJ2-7; possibly TRBD1 for D (6 bases). Germline-derived CDR1 and CDR2 are SGHRS and YFSETQ. Trimming shortened V by 0 bases and J by 3 bases, and 10 bases separated the two germline ends. CDR3 length equals 14 residues. DNA for the CDR3: TGCGCCAGCAGCTTGGGGGGGCAGTACTACGAGCAGTACGTC. Encoded protein: CASSLGGQYYEQYV.

The CDR3 sequence: CASSSLSGQAYEQYF. CDR3 nucleotide sequence: TGCGCCAGCAGCTCCCTGTCCGGACAGGCCTACGAGCAGTACTTC. J is TRBJ2-7 and V is TRBV5-1, with TRBD1 matching over 7 bases. CDR1 is SGHRS and CDR2 is YFSETQ in the germline V gene. The CDR3 length is 15 residues. The V segment lost 3 bases and the J segment 2 bases; nucleotides outside the gene matches: 8.